A single sample gave rise to the 8 T cell receptor beta chains below, sequenced in a study of cytomegalovirus exposure and HLA in healthy donors (TCRdb year 2017). Library construction relied on the immunoSEQ multiplex PCR assay. The multiplex PCR relied on a mix of 60 forward primers for TCR Vbeta segments and 13 reverse primers for TCR Jbeta segments. The clones in this table, taken by TCRdb from immuneACCESS, are in-frame only. Not every clone is retained; where verified, under half of the shortfall comes from an unresolved V gene, and the cause of the rest is unknown. This sample comprises under 150,000 clones, roughly 80% of them detected only once. In total, the top ten clones hold approximately 1% of the sample. The specimen sequenced was PBMCs. The receptors were sampled from a man aged 18 to 29 in good health and CMV-seronegative.

V is TRBV6-1 and J is TRBJ1-2; D is unresolved. CDR1 is MNHNS, CDR2 SASEGT, per germline. CDR3 length: 13 residues. The ends were cut back, 8 bases at V and 1 base at J, with 11 bases in the middle. The CDR3 is CASQRALNYGYTF. CDR3 DNA sequence: TGTGCCAGCCAGAGGGCCCTTAACTATGGCTACACCTTC.

The chain combines TRBV23-1 with TRBJ1-6; 8 positions agree with TRBD1. TRBV23-1 is known as an ORF, though its function is uncertain. With 4 bases clipped from V and 10 bases from J, the junction kept 12 bases outside the gene matches. This CDR3 has 16 amino acids. CDR3 amino acids: CASSPPGGQVVSPLHF. The CDR3 DNA follows: TGCGCCAGCAGTCCCCCCGGGGGACAGGTGGTGTCACCCCTCCACTTT.

The chain links TRBV4-1 to TRBJ1-1; 11 nucleotides match TRBD1. CDR3 length: 15 residues. Looked up from germline, CDR1 is MGHRA and CDR2 is YSYEKL. Losses at the gene ends were 2 bases for V and 6 bases for J; bases not matched to a gene: 5. CDR3 DNA sequence: TGCGCCAGCAGCCAACGGGACAGGGGGGCCTCTGAAGCTTTCTTT. Its protein product is CASSQRDRGASEAFF.

V and J are TRBV5-1 and TRBJ1-4; D is uncertain. The CDR3 loop spans 14 amino acids. The germline V gene encodes CDR1 SGHRS and CDR2 YFSETQ. V lost 4 bases and J 8 bases, leaving 15 bases between the germline ends. The CDR3 reads CASSPTPGAEKLFF. DNA of the CDR3: TGCGCCAGCAGCCCTACGCCGGGAGCGGAAAAACTGTTTTTT.

This rearrangement joins TRBV14 to TRBJ2-7, with 9 bases matching TRBD1. Trimming at V came to 4 bases and at J to 1 base, leaving 5 bases not matched to a gene. This CDR3 is 15 amino acids long. CDR1 and CDR2 (germline): SGHDN, FVKESK. CDR3 amino acids: CASSRIGQGSYEQYF. The CDR3 region has the DNA TGTGCCAGCAGCCGTATAGGACAGGGGTCCTACGAGCAGTACTTC.

This chain links TRBV7-9 with TRBJ1-5, with D tentatively TRBD1 (6 bases). Germline values: CDR1 SEHNR, CDR2 FQNEAQ (reference sequence). The CDR3 is 13 amino acids. V was trimmed by 1 base and J by 10 bases, leaving 11 bases between them. The CDR3: CASSLVGGSPQHF. The DNA for the CDR3 is TGTGCCAGCAGCTTAGTAGGGGGAAGTCCCCAGCATTTT.

The V call is TRBV5-1, the J call TRBJ1-6, with TRBD1 as a possible D gene (6 bases). Germline lookup yields CDR1 SGHRS and CDR2 YFSETQ. V lost 4 bases and J 9 bases, leaving 17 bases between the germline ends. The CDR3 covers 15 residues. The CDR3 sequence: CASSPGTPGGSPLHF. DNA for the CDR3: TGCGCCAGCAGCCCCGGGACACCGGGAGGTTCACCCCTCCACTTT.

In DNA form, the CDR3 reads TGTGCCAGCAGCTTCGGAGCTACACGTCTCGAGCAGTACTTC. This encodes CASSFGATRLEQYF. The chain joins TRBV7-9 to TRBJ2-7, with D uncertain. Looked up from germline, CDR1 is SEHNR and CDR2 is FQNEAQ (reference sequence). The CDR3 is 14 amino acids. V lost 3 bases to trimming and J lost 6 bases, with 15 bases between them.